Sequencing of this TCR beta chain was carried out in a study of beta chain features in type 1 diabetes. The ends were cut back, 2 bases at V and 4 bases at J, with 13 bases in the middle. CDR1 SGHRS and CDR2 YFSETQ come from the germline V gene. CDR3 length: 15 residues. All of the isolated RNA was reverse transcribed, so expressed TCRB transcripts were sequenced. Repertoires were generated with immunoSEQ multiplex PCR, while TCRdb's copy carries only in-frame clones and drops some. The table records over 100,000 clones, almost 40% of them present only once. The receptor was derived from a woman between 18 and 29 years old in good health. The chain carries TRBV5-1 and TRBJ2-1; D may be TRBD1 (6 bases). The sample was stem cell memory CD4+ T cells from blood. The CDR3 loop is CASSFSAGAYNEQFF. For the CDR3, the DNA is TGCGCCAGCAGCTTTTCCGCAGGGGCGTACAATGAGCAGTTCTTC.